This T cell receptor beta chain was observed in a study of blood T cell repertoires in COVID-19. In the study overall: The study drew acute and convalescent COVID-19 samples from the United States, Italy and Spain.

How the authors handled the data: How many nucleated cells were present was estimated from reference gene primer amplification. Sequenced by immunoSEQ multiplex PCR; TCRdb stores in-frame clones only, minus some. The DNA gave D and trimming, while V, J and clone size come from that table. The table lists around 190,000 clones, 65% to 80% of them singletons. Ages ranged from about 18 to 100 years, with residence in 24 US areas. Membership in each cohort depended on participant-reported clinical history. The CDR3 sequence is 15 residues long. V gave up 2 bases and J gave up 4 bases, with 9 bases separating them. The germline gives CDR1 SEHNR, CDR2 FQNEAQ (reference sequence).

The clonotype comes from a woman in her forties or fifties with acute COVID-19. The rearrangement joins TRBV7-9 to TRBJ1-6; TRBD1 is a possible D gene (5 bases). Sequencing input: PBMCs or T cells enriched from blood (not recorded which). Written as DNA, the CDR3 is TGTGCCAGCAGCTTAATGACAGAGTATAATTCACCCCTCCACTTT. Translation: CASSLMTEYNSPLHF.